The 27 T cell receptor beta chains presented below share a single source sample, sequenced in a study of blood T cell repertoires in COVID-19. Assay: immunoSEQ multiplex PCR; the TCRdb copy retains only in-frame clones and omits some. The data contain about 63,000 clones, about 90% of them singletons. Sequencing was done on a sample of peripheral blood. These receptors all stem from a human donor in a cohort sampled during active COVID-19.

The CDR3: CASRGGHKNTEAFF. DNA for the CDR3: TGTGCCAGCAGAGGGGGACATAAGAACACTGAAGCTTTCTTT. The chain combines TRBV28 with TRBJ1-1, with D possibly being TRBD1 (6 bases). The CDR3 spans 14 residues. With 6 bases removed from V and 1 base from J, the gap between germline ends came to 12 bases. Germline V gene data show CDR1 as MDHEN and CDR2 as SYDVKM.

The rearrangement uses TRBV28 and TRBJ2-4; 7 bases are shared with TRBD2. This CDR3 comprises 15 residues. Germline CDR1 is MDHEN and CDR2 is SYDVKM. V was clipped by 5 bases and J by 0 bases; unmatched bases: 4. CDR3 sequence (DNA): TGTGCCAGCAGTCCCCGGGGGGTAGCCAAAAACATTCAGTACTTC. Its protein product is CASSPRGVAKNIQYF.

The rearrangement uses TRBV28 and TRBJ2-5, with 8 bases matching TRBD1. CDR1 and CDR2 (germline): MDHEN, SYDVKM. The CDR3 runs 15 residues. Trimming removed 3 bases from V and 4 bases from J; junction bases left unmatched: 7. This chain's CDR3 is CASSFQGATRETQYF. The CDR3 nucleotides are TGTGCCAGCAGTTTTCAGGGGGCAACTCGAGAGACCCAGTACTTC.

In this sample, this clone turned up a few times. The chain carries TRBV3-1 (or the pseudogene TRBV3-2) and TRBJ2-7, with 7 nucleotides matching TRBD1. Germline values: CDR1 LGHDT, CDR2 YNNKEL (reference sequence). V was clipped by 5 bases and J by 2 bases; unmatched bases: 6. The CDR3 sequence is 14 residues long. The CDR3 DNA follows: TGTGCCAGCAGCGGCCGACAGGGCCCCTACGAGCAGTACTTC. As protein: CASSGRQGPYEQYF.

J is TRBJ2-1 and V is TRBV5-1; D is perhaps TRBD1 (6 bases). This CDR3 has 16 amino acids. Trimming removed 2 bases at V and 2 bases at J, with 14 bases between. Germline V CDR1 and CDR2: SGHRS, YFSETQ. CDR3 DNA sequence: TGCGCCAGCAGCTTAGGCGGACAGTTTACCTACAATGAGCAGTTCTTC. Residues: CASSLGGQFTYNEQFF.

In this sample, this clone turned up once. The gene calls are TRBV5-6 and TRBJ1-2; TRBD1 agrees at 7 bases. The CDR3 is 13 amino acids. Germline V CDR1 and CDR2: SGHDT, YYEEEE. The junction had 8 bases not matched to a gene; V was cut back by 7 bases and J by 5 bases. The CDR3 nucleotides are TGTGCCAGCTTGGGCAGGGGGAGATATGGCTACACCTTC. Translation gives CASLGRGRYGYTF.

The V call is TRBV11-2, the J call TRBJ1-2; 7 bases line up with TRBD1. Per germline, CDR1 SGHAT and CDR2 FQNNGV. CDR3 length equals 12 residues. V lost 5 bases to trimming and J lost 7 bases; unmatched junction nucleotides: 4. This CDR3 reads CASSRQGSGYTF. The CDR3 DNA follows: TGTGCCAGCAGCCGACAGGGATCTGGCTACACCTTC.

CDR3 residues: CASSLQGSSTEAFF. The CDR3 coding sequence is TGTGCCAGCAGCTTACAGGGGTCGTCCACTGAAGCTTTCTTT. The V call is TRBV2, the J call TRBJ1-1; 7 bases agree with TRBD1. The V and J ends lost 6 bases and 4 bases, in that order; junction bases with no gene match: 8. CDR3 length: 14 residues. Looked up from germline, CDR1 is SNHLY and CDR2 is FYNNEI.

This clone was seen a single time. This chain links TRBV7-8 with TRBJ2-2; D may be TRBD1 (6 bases). Germline-derived CDR1 and CDR2 are SGHVS and FQNEAQ. Trimming cost V 5 bases and J 4 bases, with 20 bases left between them. The CDR3 totals 17 residues. The CDR3 spells CASSLRTDLRGTGELFF. CDR3 DNA: TGTGCCAGCAGCCTGCGGACAGATTTAAGGGGCACCGGGGAGCTGTTTTTT.

The genes are TRBV28 and TRBJ1-2, with TRBD1 matching over 7 bases. Germline V gene lookup returns CDR1 MDHEN and CDR2 SYDVKM. The CDR3 spans 14 residues. Trimming cost V 3 bases and J 7 bases; bases outside gene matches: 8. CDR3 DNA: TGTGCCAGCAGTTTTAAGGGGGCGCGTGGTGGCTACACCTTC. As protein: CASSFKGARGGYTF.

CDR3 in DNA: TGTGCCAGCTCACCACGTTGGACAGGGACCGGAAACACCATATATTTT. Translated, it gives CASSPRWTGTGNTIYF. The chain employs TRBV18 and TRBJ1-3; 8 bases match TRBD1. V gave up 1 base and J gave up 4 bases; unmatched junction bases: 6. This CDR3 contains 16 residues. The germline gives CDR1 KGHSH, CDR2 LQKENI.

This clone was observed once. The CDR3 loop reads CASSFASGGSYNSPLHF. For the CDR3, the DNA is TGTGCCAGCAGCTTCGCCTCCGGGGGCTCCTATAATTCACCCCTCCACTTT. The V call is TRBV7-2, the J call TRBJ1-6; D may be TRBD1 (5 bases). Trimming took off 3 bases at V and 0 bases at J, with 12 bases between the two ends. The CDR3 consists of 17 residues. Per germline, CDR1 SGHTA and CDR2 FQGNSA.

V and J are TRBV6-5 and TRBJ1-2; a weak D match, TRBD1 (6 bases). Trimming removed 6 bases from V and 10 bases from J, with 21 bases in between. The CDR3 loop spans 14 amino acids. Germline V gene data show CDR1 as MNHEY and CDR2 as SVGAGI. The CDR3 nucleotides are TGTGCCAGCAGCGCGCCCGGGACACTCAAAACCTACACCTTC. It encodes CASSAPGTLKTYTF.

This clone was counted once. The genes are TRBV5-4 and TRBJ2-2; 14 bases map to TRBD2. V trimming: 0 bases; J trimming: 6 bases; junction bases outside the gene matches: 4. This CDR3 is 17 amino acids long. Germline assignment: CDR1 SGHNT and CDR2 YYREEE (reference sequence). The CDR3 region has the DNA TGTGCCAGCAGCTTGGCGCGGACTAGCGGGAGGTCCGGGGAGCTGTTTTTT. Protein sequence: CASSLARTSGRSGELFF.

This clone has a single count. V and J are TRBV4-1 and TRBJ1-2, with 8 bases aligning to TRBD1. Trimming removed 4 bases from V and 6 bases from J; junction bases left unmatched: 7. Germline V gene data show CDR1 as MGHRA and CDR2 as YSYEKL. CDR3 length equals 14 residues. DNA of the CDR3: TGCGCCAGCAGCCTCTTAGGACAGGGCGATGGCTACACCTTC. Its protein product is CASSLLGQGDGYTF.

This chain uses TRBV6-5 with TRBJ2-3; the D gene is possibly TRBD2 (6 bases). The germline V gene encodes CDR1 MNHEY and CDR2 SVGAGI. This CDR3 is built from 15 residues. The germline V and J ends were trimmed by 0 bases and 7 bases, with 14 bases remaining between them. The CDR3 bases are TGTGCCAGCAGTTACTCGCGGGATTCTTTGTATACGCAGTATTTT. It encodes CASSYSRDSLYTQYF.

There are a few counts of this clone. The chain joins TRBV21-1 to TRBJ2-7; TRBD1 was called by the table and not checked on the DNA. TRBV21-1 is shown as a pseudogene. The CDR3 runs to 13 residues. The DNA of the CDR3 is TGTGCCAGCAGCAACACAGGGGCCTACGAGCAGTACTTC. Residues: CASSNTGAYEQYF.

V usage is TRBV29-1 and J usage is TRBJ2-7; 10 nucleotides match TRBD2. CDR1 and CDR2 (germline): SQVTM, ANQGSEA. This CDR3 has 16 residues. After removal of 5 bases from V and 3 bases from J, the junction contained 13 bases not matched to a gene. The CDR3 DNA reads TGCAGCGTTAAGACGGCCGGGACTAGCGATTTCTACGAGCAGTACTTC. This encodes CSVKTAGTSDFYEQYF.

CDR3 residues: CAIGQGGHWAGAVQYF. CDR3 nucleotides: TGTGCCATTGGACAGGGCGGTCACTGGGCTGGGGCGGTTCAGTACTTC. The chain employs TRBV2 and TRBJ2-7; 8 positions agree with TRBD1. CDR3 size: 16 residues. V lost 10 bases, J lost 10 bases, and 24 bases stayed unmatched. Looked up from germline, CDR1 is SNHLY and CDR2 is FYNNEI.

This clone was seen only once. The chain couples TRBV19 to TRBJ1-3; D is unclear. Trimming shortened V by 5 bases and J by 0 bases, and 8 bases separated the two germline ends. This CDR3 contains 14 residues. The V gene's germline CDR1 is LNHDA and CDR2 SQIVND (reference sequence). CDR3 coding DNA: TGTGCCAGTAGTGCCGGGAACTCTGGAAACACCATATATTTT. It codes for CASSAGNSGNTIYF. Variable domain in full (rest from reference TRBV19 and TRBJ1-3): DGGITQSPKYLFRKEGQNVTLSCEQNLNHDAMYWYRQDPGQGLRLIYYSQIVNDFQKGDIAEGYSVSREKKESFPLTVTSAQKNPTAFYLCASSAGNSGNTIYFGEGSWLTVV.

This chain links TRBV7-9 with TRBJ2-5; D remains ambiguous. Germline CDR1 reads SEHNR; CDR2 reads FQNEAQ (reference sequence). Trimming cost V 0 bases and J 4 bases, with 6 bases left between them. The CDR3 runs 13 residues. The CDR3 DNA reads TGTGCCAGCAGCTTAGCTTACGGAGAGACCCAGTACTTC. Translated: CASSLAYGETQYF.

The rearrangement uses TRBV19 and TRBJ2-1, with 7 bases fitting TRBD1. The germline V gene encodes CDR1 LNHDA and CDR2 SQIVND (reference sequence). The CDR3 covers 14 residues. Trimming at V came to 5 bases and at J to 5 bases, leaving 6 bases not matched to a gene. The DNA for the CDR3 is TGTGCCAGTAGTGGCAACAGGGGAAACAATGAGCAGTTCTTC. Protein: CASSGNRGNNEQFF.

This chain links TRBV2 with TRBJ2-7; TRBD1 matches 9 bases. The length of the CDR3 is 16 residues. CDR1 is SNHLY and CDR2 is FYNNEI in the germline V gene. Unmatched junction bases numbered 9, after V lost 5 bases and J lost 1 base. The CDR3 nucleotides read TGTGCCAGCAGTTCTGGACAGGGACAGGGATCCTACGAGCAGTACTTC. Translating it yields CASSSGQGQGSYEQYF.

The chain recombines TRBV5-6 with TRBJ2-2; possibly TRBD1 for D (6 bases). The V end was cut by 4 bases, the J end by 1 base, with 14 bases between. Germline CDR1 and CDR2: SGHDT and YYEEEE. The CDR3 is 16 residues long. CDR3: CASSATGQMNTGELFF. The CDR3 DNA reads as TGTGCCAGCAGCGCGACGGGACAAATGAACACCGGGGAGCTGTTTTTT.

The chain employs TRBV6-5 and TRBJ1-1, with a tentative D call TRBD1 (5 bases). CDR1 is MNHEY, CDR2 SVGAGI, per germline. V was trimmed by 9 bases and J by 4 bases, leaving 15 bases between them. This CDR3 contains 13 residues. CDR3 sequence (DNA): TGTGCCAGTATTCTTGGGGGACTCACTGAAGCTTTCTTT. Protein sequence: CASILGGLTEAFF.

The chain recombines TRBV7-2 with TRBJ2-7; D is perhaps TRBD2 (5 bases). Trimming pared 5 bases from V and 2 bases from J, leaving 19 bases between. CDR1 and CDR2 from the germline V gene are SGHTA and FQGNSA. CDR3 length equals 16 residues. In DNA, the CDR3 is TGTGCCAGCAGCGCCACGCTAATCAAGGGAGCCTACGAGCAGTACTTC. Translating it yields CASSATLIKGAYEQYF.

The genes are TRBV10-3 and TRBJ1-5, with a tentative D call TRBD1 (6 bases). The CDR3 is 16 amino acids. CDR1 ENHRY and CDR2 SYGVKD come from the germline V gene. Between the trimmed V and J ends, which lost 2 bases and 1 base, there was a span of 12 bases. DNA for the CDR3: TGTGCCATCAGTGAGAGAGGGCAGGGGAGCAATCAGCCCCAGCATTTT. Translating it yields CAISERGQGSNQPQHF.